Each of the 26 T cell receptor beta chains below was sequenced from the same sample in a study of shared clonotypes between healthy human individuals. Selected positively for CCR7 and CD45RO-negative, naive CD8 cells excluded terminally differentiated effector memory CD45RA+ cells. Libraries were prepared by immunoSEQ multiplex PCR; TCRdb keeps only in-frame clonotypes and omits some of them. The table shows about 2,100,000 clones, with 93% occurring only once. Sequenced material: naive CD8+ T cells from PBMCs. Every receptor here comes from a young man in good health. Some clones in this sample may be carry-over from other donors' samples.

The V and J genes are TRBV27 and TRBJ2-5; D unresolved. The V end lost 8 bases, the J end lost 2 bases, and 15 bases lay between the germline ends. The germline gives CDR1 MNHEY, CDR2 SMNVEV (reference sequence). The CDR3 has 14 amino acids. CDR3 sequence: CASAYLGRQETQYF. In DNA, the CDR3 is TGTGCCAGCGCCTATCTGGGCCGGCAAGAGACCCAGTACTTC.

This clone was seen a single time. The chain recombines TRBV10-3 with TRBJ2-7; 7 bases align to TRBD1. V shed 3 bases, J shed 6 bases, and the junction held 5 bases outside the gene matches. CDR1 is ENHRY, CDR2 SYGVKD, per germline. This CDR3 has 13 residues. The CDR3 here is CAISEPRGPEQYF. CDR3 DNA sequence: TGTGCCATCAGTGAACCAAGGGGGCCCGAGCAGTACTTC.

Turning to this clone: At one end the junction does not follow the germline gene, possibly because of a read error. The CDR3: CASSLVRDRAHYF. In DNA, the CDR3 is TGTGCCAGCAGCCTAGTACGGGACAGGGCCCACTACTTC. The J gene is TRBJ2-5, the V gene TRBV28; 9 nucleotides match TRBD1. This CDR3 has 13 amino acids. Germline CDR1 MDHEN, CDR2 SYDVKM. The full variable domain, its missing parts supplied by reference TRBV28 and TRBJ2-5, is DVKVTQSSRYLVKRTGEKVFLECVQDMDHENMFWYRQDPGLGLRLIYFSYDVKMKEKGDIPEGYSVSREKKERFSLILESASTNQTSMYLCASSLVRDRAHYFGPGTRLLVL.

The V gene is TRBV7-9, the J gene TRBJ2-7; 9 bases agree with TRBD1. The CDR3 totals 14 residues. The germline V gene encodes CDR1 SEHNR and CDR2 FQNEAQ (reference sequence). V was pared by 5 bases and J by 2 bases, with 4 bases of the junction left unmatched. This chain's CDR3 is CASSDRDRAYEQYF. In nucleotides, the CDR3 is TGTGCCAGCAGCGACCGGGACAGGGCCTACGAGCAGTACTTC.

In DNA, the CDR3 is TGCAGCGTTGAAGCCTCTCCCGTGCGAGGCTACACCTTC. Translation gives CSVEASPVRGYTF. This sequence joins TRBV29-1 and TRBJ1-2; D uncertain. This CDR3 has 13 amino acids. The V gene's germline CDR1 is SQVTM and CDR2 ANQGSEA. V shed 1 base and J shed 8 bases, with 14 bases lying between them.

In the case of this clone: Other nucleotide sequences in the sample specify the same CDR3. This chain links TRBV7-3 with TRBJ2-7; maybe TRBD1 (5 bases). The CDR3 consists of 13 residues. Trimming stripped 2 bases from V and 1 base from J, with 6 bases between. Germline CDR1 reads SGHTA; CDR2 reads FQGTGA. CDR3 DNA: TGTGCCAGCAGCTTACGACAGTCCTACGAGCAGTACTTC. Protein sequence: CASSLRQSYEQYF.

The gene calls are TRBV19 and TRBJ1-1; D gene uncertain. The CDR3 has 13 amino acids. Germline values: CDR1 LNHDA, CDR2 SQIVND (reference sequence). The ends were cut back, 6 bases at V and 3 bases at J, with 11 bases in the middle. CDR3 protein: CASRRLKDTEAFF. In nucleotides, the CDR3 is TGTGCCAGTAGACGGCTGAAGGACACTGAAGCTTTCTTT.

This chain connects TRBV18 to TRBJ1-4, with D uncertain. The CDR3 extends over 15 amino acids. With 3 bases removed from V and 0 bases from J, the gap between germline ends came to 8 bases. CDR1 and CDR2 (germline): KGHSH, LQKENI. CDR3 in amino acids: CASSPEAATNEKLFF. The CDR3, as DNA: TGTGCCAGCTCACCGGAGGCCGCAACTAATGAAAAACTGTTTTTT.

The chain is built from TRBV27 and TRBJ1-1, with a weak D call TRBD1 (6 bases). The CDR3 is 14 amino acids. V lost 5 bases and J lost 2, with 12 bases in between. In germline, CDR1 is MNHEY, CDR2 SMNVEV (reference sequence). DNA of the CDR3: TGTGCCAGCAGTGGGGGACAAGTAAACACTGAAGCTTTCTTT. This translates into CASSGGQVNTEAFF.

Comments on this clone: Other DNA sequences in the sample encode the same CDR3. This chain connects TRBV19 to TRBJ2-7; D is unclear. V was pared by 2 bases and J by 4 bases, with 6 bases between. This CDR3 is 12 amino acids long. CDR1 LNHDA and CDR2 SQIVND come from the germline V gene (reference sequence). The CDR3 reads CASSISGYEQYF. In DNA, the CDR3 is TGTGCCAGTAGTATATCAGGTTACGAGCAGTACTTC.

This chain joins TRBV11-2 and TRBJ2-1, with 12 positions matching TRBD2. In germline, CDR1 is SGHAT, CDR2 FQNNGV. CDR3 size: 17 residues. V trimming: 6 bases; J trimming: 4 bases; junction bases outside the gene matches: 10. In DNA form, the CDR3 reads TGTGCCAGCAGGCGGACTAGCGGGAAGCCCCATTACAATGAGCAGTTCTTC. Translated: CASRRTSGKPHYNEQFF.

This chain connects TRBV28 to TRBJ2-2, with unresolved D. The CDR3 covers 13 residues. With 6 bases removed from V and 7 bases from J, the gap between germline ends came to 12 bases. Germline CDR1 and CDR2: MDHEN and SYDVKM. Here the CDR3 DNA reads TGTGCCAGCAGCCTCGGACGGCGCGGGGAGCTGTTTTTT. This translates into CASSLGRRGELFF.

The chain uses TRBV5-1 and TRBJ2-1, with 10 nucleotides matching TRBD1. J gave up 8 bases and V 4 bases, and 9 bases lay outside the gene matches. Germline V gene sequence: CDR1 SGHRS, CDR2 YFSETQ. This CDR3 has 15 residues. In nucleotides, the CDR3 is TGCGCCAGCAGCGAGGGACAGGGGCTCGGCGATGAGCAGTTCTTC. Its protein is CASSEGQGLGDEQFF.

The V gene is TRBV27, the J gene TRBJ2-1; 7 nucleotides line up with TRBD2. Germline trimming cut 5 bases from V and 4 bases from J; bases unmatched to any gene: 8. This CDR3 is built from 15 residues. Germline loops: CDR1 MNHEY, CDR2 SMNVEV (reference sequence). The CDR3 reads CASSRGETLYNEQFF. CDR3 nucleotide sequence: TGTGCCAGCAGTCGGGGGGAGACTTTGTACAATGAGCAGTTCTTC.

This chain links TRBV30 with TRBJ2-3, with D unclear. The CDR3 spans 11 residues. The V and J ends lost 1 base and 4 bases respectively, with 3 bases between them. Germline CDR1 GTSNPN, CDR2 SVGIG (reference sequence). Here the CDR3 DNA reads TGTGCCTGGAGTGAGGCAGATACGCAGTATTTT. This translates into CAWSEADTQYF. Based on the CDR3 plus reference TRBV30 and TRBJ2-3, the full variable domain is SQTIHQWPATLVQPVGSPLSLECTVEGTSNPNLYWYRQAAGRGLQLLFYSVGIGQISSEVPQNLSASRPQDRQFILSSKKLLLSDSGFYLCAWSEADTQYFGPGTRLTVL.

The rearrangement uses TRBV2 and TRBJ2-1, with 8 nucleotides matching TRBD2. V trimming: 5 bases; J trimming: 2 bases; junction bases outside the gene matches: 11. This CDR3 spans 17 amino acids. Germline V lookup: CDR1 SNHLY, CDR2 FYNNEI. The CDR3 DNA sequence: TGTGCCAGCAGTCGCCTCGAGCGGGAGATCGCCTACAATGAGCAGTTCTTC. This sequence encodes CASSRLEREIAYNEQFF.

The chain has TRBV6-5 and TRBJ1-2, with 8 bases fitting TRBD1. Germline V gives CDR1 MNHEY, CDR2 SVGAGI. V trimming: 7 bases; J trimming: 7 bases; junction bases outside the gene matches: 11. This CDR3 region has 14 residues. CDR3 loop: CASTPGQGFTGYTF. CDR3 nucleotide sequence: TGTGCCAGCACTCCCGGACAGGGTTTTACTGGCTACACCTTC.

The V gene is TRBV27, the J gene TRBJ1-5; D remains ambiguous. The CDR3 contains 15 residues. Germline CDR1 MNHEY, CDR2 SMNVEV (reference sequence). V lost 1 base and J 3 bases, leaving 10 bases between the germline ends. The CDR3 nucleotides are TGTGCCAGCAGTTTATTCGCCAGCGACAATCAGCCCCAGCATTTT. Encoded protein: CASSLFASDNQPQHF.

This clone has just one count. The rearrangement links TRBV27 to TRBJ2-1, with a weak D call TRBD1 (6 bases). Trimming removed 1 base at V and 8 bases at J, with 9 bases between. This CDR3 region has 13 residues. CDR1 is MNHEY, CDR2 SMNVEV, per germline (reference sequence). For the CDR3, the DNA is TGTGCCAGCAGTTTATTACAGGGCGATGAGCAGTTCTTC. It is translated as CASSLLQGDEQFF.

This chain links TRBV19 with TRBJ1-1; maybe TRBD1 (5 bases). The V gene lost 7 bases and the J gene lost 7 bases, with 13 bases spanning the gap. CDR1 is LNHDA and CDR2 is SQIVND in the germline V gene (reference sequence). The CDR3 length is 12 residues. The CDR3 DNA is TGTGCCAGTATCGAGGGCAGGGATGAAGCTTTCTTT. Its protein is CASIEGRDEAFF. The full variable domain, its missing parts supplied by reference TRBV19 and TRBJ1-1, is DGGITQSPKYLFRKEGQNVTLSCEQNLNHDAMYWYRQDPGQGLRLIYYSQIVNDFQKGDIAEGYSVSREKKESFPLTVTSAQKNPTAFYLCASIEGRDEAFFGQGTRLTVV.

Comment on this clone: At the DNA level, this CDR3 is encoded by other sequences in the same sample as well. The chain is built from TRBV19 and TRBJ2-7; no clear D. Between the trimmed V and J ends, which lost 1 base and 0 bases, there was a span of 1 base. The CDR3 length is 12 residues. CDR1 LNHDA and CDR2 SQIVND come from the germline V gene (reference sequence). The CDR3 region is CASSIGSYEQYF. CDR3 sequence (DNA): TGTGCCAGTAGTATAGGCTCCTACGAGCAGTACTTC.

This clone was seen just once. The V call is TRBV10-3, the J call TRBJ1-1; TRBD1 matches 10 bases. The ends lost 5 bases at V and 4 bases at J; junction bases unmatched: 7. Germline CDR1 and CDR2: ENHRY and SYGVKD. CDR3 size: 15 residues. The CDR3 region is CAISLKDRGGTEAFF. CDR3 coding DNA: TGTGCCATCAGTCTGAAGGACAGGGGGGGCACTGAAGCTTTCTTT.

The chain uses TRBV27 and TRBJ2-1; 8 bases line up with TRBD1. J was trimmed by 7 bases and V by 6 bases; bases with no gene match: 8. There are 14 residues in the CDR3. Germline-derived CDR1 and CDR2 are MNHEY and SMNVEV (reference sequence). The CDR3 sequence: CASRRYDRGNEQFF. For the CDR3, the DNA is TGTGCCAGCAGGAGATATGACAGGGGTAATGAGCAGTTCTTC.

This rearrangement joins TRBV27 to TRBJ2-3, with D perhaps matching TRBD1 (7 bases). In germline, CDR1 is MNHEY, CDR2 SMNVEV (reference sequence). The CDR3 sequence is 20 residues long. Trimming cost V 5 bases and J 4 bases, with 31 bases left between them. CDR3 sequence: CASSDPQGRGETGVADTQYF. The DNA for the CDR3 is TGTGCCAGCAGTGACCCACAGGGGCGAGGCGAAACGGGAGTGGCAGATACGCAGTATTTT.

This clone was seen a handful of times. The same CDR3 arises from other DNA sequences in this sample as well. The chain joins TRBV27 to TRBJ2-7; D may be TRBD1 (5 bases). Germline-derived CDR1 and CDR2 are MNHEY and SMNVEV (reference sequence). V lost 3 bases, J lost 1 base, and 10 bases lay in between. The CDR3 runs 14 residues. The CDR3 spells CASSFRQGSYEQYF. The CDR3 region has the DNA TGTGCCAGCAGTTTTAGGCAGGGATCCTACGAGCAGTACTTC.

This clone was recorded only once. The J gene is TRBJ2-1, the V gene TRBV9, with a tentative D call TRBD1 (5 bases). V lost 4 bases, J lost 4 bases, and 18 bases lay in between. This CDR3 is 16 amino acids long. Germline V gene data show CDR1 as SGDLS and CDR2 as YYNGEE. CDR3 residues: CASSTTDRATYNEQFF. The CDR3 DNA reads TGTGCCAGCAGCACTACCGACAGAGCTACTTACAATGAGCAGTTCTTC.